The present entry profiles one T cell receptor (beta chain) with its context. Its antigen is not known. This entry is derived from a study of blood T cells in healthy people across ages. Study conclusions and caveats: Roughly linear age-related decline in beta diversity appeared, significant by age about 40.

This CDR3 has 16 residues. CDR1 and CDR2 (germline): ENHRY, SYGVKD. Trimming pared 2 bases from V and 1 base from J, leaving 14 bases between. The use of a sample-barcoded 5' primer and a J-beta primer mix characterized a second PCR of roughly 7 to 11 cycles. Via MiXCR, TCRdb re-called the 5' RACE reads, giving one row per CDR3 protein. The sample lists over 1,200,000 distinct CDR3 sequences, 45% to 70% occurring once. The people who gave samples were healthy Caucasians from Russia, aged roughly 6 to 100. Specimen: blood. The receptor was isolated from a man aged 18 to 30 in good health. The chain has TRBV10-3 and TRBJ2-5, with D possibly matching TRBD1 (6 bases). CDR3 nucleotide sequence: TGTGCCATCAGTGAGCGGGTAGGACAGCCCCAAGAGACCCAGTACTTC. The encoded protein is CAISERVGQPQETQYF.